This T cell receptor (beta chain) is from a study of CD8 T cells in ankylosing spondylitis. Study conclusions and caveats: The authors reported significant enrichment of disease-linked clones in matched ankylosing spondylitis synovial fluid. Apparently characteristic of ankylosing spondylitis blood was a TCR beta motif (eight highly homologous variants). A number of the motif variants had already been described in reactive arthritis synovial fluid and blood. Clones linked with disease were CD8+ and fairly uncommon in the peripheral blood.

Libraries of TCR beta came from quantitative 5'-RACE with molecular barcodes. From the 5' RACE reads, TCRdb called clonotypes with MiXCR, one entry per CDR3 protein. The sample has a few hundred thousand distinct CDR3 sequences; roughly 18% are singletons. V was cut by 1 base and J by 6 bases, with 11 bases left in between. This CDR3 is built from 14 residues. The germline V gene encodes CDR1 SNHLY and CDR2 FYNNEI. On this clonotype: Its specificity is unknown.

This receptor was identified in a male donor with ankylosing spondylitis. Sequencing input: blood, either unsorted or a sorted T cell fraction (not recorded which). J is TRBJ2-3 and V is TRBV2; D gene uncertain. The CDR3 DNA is TGTGCCAGCAGTGAAGGGGTCGCCGGGGATACGCAGTATTTT. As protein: CASSEGVAGDTQYF.